Shown below are 18 T cell receptor beta chains from a single sample sequenced in a study of blood T cell repertoires in COVID-19. Only in-frame clones appear in the TCRdb table, and some are missing; sequencing was by immunoSEQ multiplex PCR. The data contain around 350,000 clones, roughly 86% of them singletons. The sample was peripheral blood. These receptors were collected from a human donor in a cohort sampled during active COVID-19.

The chain joins TRBV19 to TRBJ2-3, with 7 nucleotides matching TRBD1. V trimming: 9 bases; J trimming: 2 bases; junction bases outside the gene matches: 11. The CDR3 length is 15 residues. Germline V CDR1 and CDR2: LNHDA, SQIVND (reference sequence). Written as DNA, the CDR3 is TGTGCCAGCAGAGAGACAGGGAACCCCACAGATACGCAGTATTTT. Translated, it gives CASRETGNPTDTQYF. Full variable domain (remainder filled in from reference TRBV19 and TRBJ2-3): DGGITQSPKYLFRKEGQNVTLSCEQNLNHDAMYWYRQDPGQGLRLIYYSQIVNDFQKGDIAEGYSVSREKKESFPLTVTSAQKNPTAFYLCASRETGNPTDTQYFGPGTRLTVL.

This rearrangement joins TRBV29-1 to TRBJ2-3; 7 bases are a match to TRBD2. The J segment lost 4 bases and the V segment lost 4 bases, leaving 2 bases of the junction unmatched. This CDR3 contains 12 residues. The germline CDR1 and CDR2 sequences are SQVTM and ANQGSEA. The CDR3 is CSVVRGADTQYF. The DNA for the CDR3 is TGCAGCGTTGTCCGGGGGGCAGATACGCAGTATTTT.

This clone has a single count. This chain joins TRBV5-1 and TRBJ2-4; possible D gene TRBD1, 6 bases. The CDR3 is 15 residues long. CDR1 and CDR2 from the germline V gene are SGHRS and YFSETQ. V lost 3 bases and J 0 bases, leaving 10 bases between the germline ends. The CDR3 reads CASSSDSPAKNIQYF. DNA for the CDR3: TGCGCCAGCAGCTCGGACAGTCCAGCCAAAAACATTCAGTACTTC. Looking up the rest from reference TRBV5-1 and TRBJ2-4 gives the full variable domain: KAGVTQTPRYLIKTRGQQVTLSCSPISGHRSVSWYQQTPGQGLQFLFEYFSETQRNKGNFPGRFSGRQFSNSRSEMNVSTLELGDSALYLCASSSDSPAKNIQYFGAGTRLSVL.

Notes on this clone: This specimen includes other DNA sequences encoding the same CDR3. This chain uses TRBV19 with TRBJ2-7; 7 bases map to TRBD1. Trimming at V came to 3 bases and at J to 2 bases, leaving 1 base not matched to a gene. The CDR3 length is 13 residues. The V gene's germline CDR1 is LNHDA and CDR2 SQIVND (reference sequence). Here the CDR3 DNA reads TGTGCCAGTAGTATGACAGGGACCTACGAGCAGTACTTC. Translating gives CASSMTGTYEQYF.

The V and J genes are TRBV2 and TRBJ2-7, with D hard to call. Trimming cost V 7 bases and J 0 bases, with 13 bases left between them. The CDR3 is 14 amino acids. Looked up from germline, CDR1 is SNHLY and CDR2 is FYNNEI. The CDR3 DNA is TGTGCCAGCATCCCCTCGAGGTTCTCCTACGAGCAGTACTTC. It is translated as CASIPSRFSYEQYF.

The chain is built from TRBV4-1 and TRBJ2-1; 7 bases match TRBD1. Germline CDR1 is MGHRA and CDR2 is YSYEKL. This CDR3 has 17 amino acids. V lost 4 bases, J lost 0 bases, and 9 bases stayed unmatched. Here the CDR3 reads CASSRDEGQLSYNEQFF. The CDR3 DNA sequence: TGCGCCAGCAGCCGGGACGAGGGACAGCTCTCCTACAATGAGCAGTTCTTC.

The chain recombines TRBV11-1 with TRBJ1-1, with no clear D. This CDR3 is built from 12 residues. The V gene lost 4 bases and the J gene lost 5 bases, with 8 bases spanning the gap. Germline lookup yields CDR1 SGHAT and CDR2 FQDESV (reference sequence). The CDR3 here is CASSSPVTEAFF. The DNA of the CDR3 is TGTGCCAGCAGCTCCCCGGTGACTGAAGCTTTCTTT.

CDR3 residues: CASSPRGTKSYEQYF. In DNA form, the CDR3 reads TGTGCCAGCAGCCCCCGAGGGACAAAAAGCTACGAGCAGTACTTC. The V call is TRBV14, the J call TRBJ2-7; TRBD1 is a possible D gene (6 bases). Trimming cost V 4 bases and J 3 bases, with 16 bases left between them. This CDR3 has 15 amino acids. Germline loops: CDR1 SGHDN, CDR2 FVKESK. The full variable domain, with the rest looked up from reference TRBV14 and TRBJ2-7, is EAGVTQFPSHSVIEKGQTVTLRCDPISGHDNLYWYRRVMGKEIKFLLHFVKESKQDESGMPNNRFLAERTGGTYSTLKVQPAELEDSGVYFCASSPRGTKSYEQYFGPGTRLTVT.

The chain joins TRBV9 to TRBJ2-1; 8 nucleotides match TRBD2. Germline V gene lookup returns CDR1 SGDLS and CDR2 YYNGEE. V trimming: 3 bases; J trimming: 1 base; junction bases outside the gene matches: 3. This CDR3 contains 15 residues. For the CDR3, the DNA is TGTGCCAGCAGCGGGAGCGGGAGTTCCTACAATGAGCAGTTCTTC. It is translated as CASSGSGSSYNEQFF.

This chain joins TRBV15 and TRBJ1-2, with 7 positions matching TRBD1. Germline-derived CDR1 and CDR2 are LNHNV and YYDKDF (reference sequence). V was pared by 0 bases and J by 5 bases, with 9 bases of the junction left unmatched. This CDR3 comprises 16 residues. This CDR3 is CATSRDGTANEYGYTF. DNA of the CDR3: TGTGCCACCAGCAGAGATGGGACAGCAAATGAATATGGCTACACCTTC. Looking up the rest from reference TRBV15 and TRBJ1-2 gives the full variable domain: DAMVIQNPRYQVTQFGKPVTLSCSQTLNHNVMYWYQQKSSQAPKLLFHYYDKDFNNEADTPDNFQSRRPNTSFCFLDIRSPGLGDTAMYLCATSRDGTANEYGYTFGSGTRLTVV.

The V call is TRBV21-1, the J call TRBJ1-2; TRBD1, the table's D call, was not compared with the DNA. TRBV21-1 is a recognized pseudogene. The CDR3 contains 13 residues. The CDR3 reads CAAQETANYGYTF. The DNA for the CDR3 is TGTGCCGCGCAGGAGACAGCTAACTATGGCTACACCTTC.

The V and J genes are TRBV2 and TRBJ2-3; 9 nucleotides match TRBD1. There are 14 residues in the CDR3. The germline V gene has CDR1 SNHLY and CDR2 FYNNEI. V trimming: 5 bases; J trimming: 6 bases; junction bases outside the gene matches: 6. CDR3 nucleotides: TGTGCCAGCAGTACACAGGGGGCTGGGGATACGCAGTATTTT. Amino acids: CASSTQGAGDTQYF.

The rearrangement joins TRBV10-3 to TRBJ2-1, with 16 bases aligning to TRBD2. The CDR3 contains 17 residues. V lost 4 bases and J lost 6; bases outside the gene matches: 6. Germline V CDR1 and CDR2: ENHRY, SYGVKD. The DNA for the CDR3 is TGTGCCATCAGTGGTGGGACTAGCGGGGGGGCTGGCAATGAGCAGTTCTTC. It specifies CAISGGTSGGAGNEQFF.

This chain joins TRBV9 and TRBJ1-1; tentative D call: TRBD1 (5 bases). Germline loops: CDR1 SGDLS, CDR2 YYNGEE. This CDR3 is built from 14 residues. With 0 bases removed from V and 6 bases from J, the gap between germline ends came to 12 bases. The CDR3 sequence is CASSVATGTPEAFF. DNA of the CDR3: TGTGCCAGCAGCGTAGCTACAGGTACCCCTGAAGCTTTCTTT.

The V gene is TRBV6-5, the J gene TRBJ1-6; D gene unclear. This CDR3 comprises 13 residues. CDR1 is MNHEY and CDR2 is SVGAGI in the germline V gene. Trimming pared 8 bases from V and 6 bases from J, leaving 11 bases between. The CDR3: CASSRSINSPLHF. DNA for the CDR3: TGTGCCAGCTCCCGGTCGATTAATTCACCCCTCCACTTT.

The chain links TRBV5-1 to TRBJ2-1; D perhaps matches TRBD2 (7 bases). Germline CDR1 reads SGHRS; CDR2 reads YFSETQ. V was shortened by 3 bases and J by 6 bases, with 19 bases between the two germline ends. The CDR3 length is 16 residues. The CDR3 spells CASSSIPAGASNEQFF. In nucleotides, the CDR3 is TGCGCCAGCAGCTCCATACCGGCGGGGGCAAGCAATGAGCAGTTCTTC.

The rearrangement uses TRBV4-1 and TRBJ2-7; possible D gene TRBD2, 5 bases. This CDR3 region has 16 residues. V lost 1 base and J lost 2, with 15 bases in between. Germline V gene data show CDR1 as MGHRA and CDR2 as YSYEKL. The CDR3 region has the DNA TGCGCCAGCAGCCAAGGCGGTCTACCGGGGACCTACGAGCAGTACTTC. It specifies CASSQGGLPGTYEQYF.

The rearrangement uses TRBV27 and TRBJ2-1; 7 nucleotides agree with TRBD2. CDR3 length: 17 residues. Germline CDR1 reads MNHEY; CDR2 reads SMNVEV (reference sequence). V shed 2 bases and J 9 bases; nucleotides not matched to a gene: 16. In DNA, the CDR3 is TGTGCCAGCAGTTTAGGGTTTGGGCGGGAGAACGAGGGTGAGCAGTTCTTC. Its translation: CASSLGFGRENEGEQFF.